The TCR beta chain under discussion was sequenced for a study of T cell changes during pregnancy in multiple sclerosis. This table comes from immunoSEQ multiplex PCR, and its TCRdb copy is limited to in-frame clones, with some not included. Seen here are 65,000 or so clones, less than 95% observed once, and the top ten hold 2% to 2.5%. Germline V lookup: CDR1 SGHDN, CDR2 FVKESK. The length of the CDR3 is 12 residues. V dropped 4 bases and J dropped 10 bases, with 12 bases sitting between them. The rearrangement links TRBV14 to TRBJ2-3; possible D gene TRBD2, 6 bases. Material: peripheral blood, obtained in the second trimester of pregnancy. The sequence came from a female donor in good health, enrolled as a control in a pregnancy study. The CDR3 DNA reads TGTGCCAGCAGCCTCTTAAGGAGGGCGCAGTATTTT. The encoded protein is CASSLLRRAQYF.